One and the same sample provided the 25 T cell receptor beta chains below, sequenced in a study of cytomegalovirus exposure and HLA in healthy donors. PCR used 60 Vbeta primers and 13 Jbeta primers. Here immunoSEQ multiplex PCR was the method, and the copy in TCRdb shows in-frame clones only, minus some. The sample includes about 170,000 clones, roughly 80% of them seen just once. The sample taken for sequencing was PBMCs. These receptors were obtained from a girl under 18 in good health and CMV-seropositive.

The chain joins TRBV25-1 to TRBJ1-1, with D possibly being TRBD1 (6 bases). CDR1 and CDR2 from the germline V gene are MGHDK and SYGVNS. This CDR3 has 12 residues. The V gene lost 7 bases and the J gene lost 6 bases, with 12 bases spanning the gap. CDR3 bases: TGTGCCAGCATGACAGGACTGGCTGAAGCTTTCTTT. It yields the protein CASMTGLAEAFF.

The CDR3 DNA follows: TGTGCCAGCAGTGCAAGACAGGGCTACGAGCAGTACTTC. It specifies CASSARQGYEQYF. The chain couples TRBV2 to TRBJ2-5; TRBD1 matches 7 bases. Judging by the DNA end, TRBJ2-7 fits better; the J call may be wrong. The CDR3 has 13 amino acids. CDR1 is SNHLY and CDR2 is FYNNEI in the germline V gene.

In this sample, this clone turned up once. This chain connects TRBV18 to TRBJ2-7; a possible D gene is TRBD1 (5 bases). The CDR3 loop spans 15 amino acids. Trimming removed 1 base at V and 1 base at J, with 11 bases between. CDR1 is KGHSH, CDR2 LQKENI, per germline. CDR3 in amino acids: CASSPLSPGSYEQYF. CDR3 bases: TGTGCCAGCTCACCACTATCCCCAGGGTCCTACGAGCAGTACTTC.

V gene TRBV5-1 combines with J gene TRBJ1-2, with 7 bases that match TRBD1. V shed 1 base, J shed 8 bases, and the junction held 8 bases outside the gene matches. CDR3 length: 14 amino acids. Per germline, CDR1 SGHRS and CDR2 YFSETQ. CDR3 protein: CASSLTQGKQGYTF. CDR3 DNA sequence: TGCGCCAGCAGCTTGACACAGGGGAAACAAGGCTACACCTTC.

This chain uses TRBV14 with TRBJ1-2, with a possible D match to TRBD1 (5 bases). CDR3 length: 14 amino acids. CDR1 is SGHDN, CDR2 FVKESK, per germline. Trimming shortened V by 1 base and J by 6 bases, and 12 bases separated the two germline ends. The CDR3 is CASSQGGGVHGYTF. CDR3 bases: TGTGCCAGCAGCCAAGGTGGAGGGGTTCATGGCTACACCTTC.

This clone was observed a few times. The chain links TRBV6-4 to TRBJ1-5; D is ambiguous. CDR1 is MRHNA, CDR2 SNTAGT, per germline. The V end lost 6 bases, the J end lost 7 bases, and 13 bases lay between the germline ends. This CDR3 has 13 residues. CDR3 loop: CASSDEEGQPQHF. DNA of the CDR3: TGTGCCAGCAGCGATGAGGAAGGCCAGCCCCAGCATTTT.

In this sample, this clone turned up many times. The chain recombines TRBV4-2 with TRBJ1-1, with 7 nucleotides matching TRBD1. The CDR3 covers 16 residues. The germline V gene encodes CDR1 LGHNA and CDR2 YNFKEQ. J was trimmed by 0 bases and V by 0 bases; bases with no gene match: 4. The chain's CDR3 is CASSQDAGQLNTEAFF. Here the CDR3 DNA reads TGTGCCAGCAGCCAAGATGCGGGACAGTTGAACACTGAAGCTTTCTTT.

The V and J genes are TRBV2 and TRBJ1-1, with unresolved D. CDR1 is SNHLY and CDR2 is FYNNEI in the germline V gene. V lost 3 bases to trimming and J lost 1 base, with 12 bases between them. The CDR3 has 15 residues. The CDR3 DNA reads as TGTGCCAGCAGTGATCTGTATGCGGCGAACACTGAAGCTTTCTTT. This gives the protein CASSDLYAANTEAFF.

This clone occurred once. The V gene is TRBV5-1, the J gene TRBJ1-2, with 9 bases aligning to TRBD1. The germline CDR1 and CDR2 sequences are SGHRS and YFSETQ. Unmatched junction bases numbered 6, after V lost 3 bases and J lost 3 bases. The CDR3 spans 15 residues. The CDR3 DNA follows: TGCGCCAGCAGCTCCAACAGGGGGCGGTACTATGGCTACACCTTC. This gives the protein CASSSNRGRYYGYTF.

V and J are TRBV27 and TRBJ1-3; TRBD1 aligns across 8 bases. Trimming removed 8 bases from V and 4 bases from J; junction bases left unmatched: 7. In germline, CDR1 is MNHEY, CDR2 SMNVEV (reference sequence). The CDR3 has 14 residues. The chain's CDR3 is CASAGQGPGNTIYF. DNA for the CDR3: TGTGCCAGCGCCGGACAGGGTCCGGGAAACACCATATATTTT.

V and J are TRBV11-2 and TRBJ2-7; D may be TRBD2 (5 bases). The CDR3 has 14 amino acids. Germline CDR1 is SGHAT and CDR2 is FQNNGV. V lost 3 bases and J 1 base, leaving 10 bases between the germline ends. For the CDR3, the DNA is TGTGCCAGCAGCTTCGGCCCGGGGTCCTACGAGCAGTACTTC. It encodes CASSFGPGSYEQYF. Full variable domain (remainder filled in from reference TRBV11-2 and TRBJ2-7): EAGVAQSPRYKIIEKRQSVAFWCNPISGHATLYWYQQILGQGPKLLIQFQNNGVVDDSQLPKDRFSAERLKGVDSTLKIQPAKLEDSAVYLCASSFGPGSYEQYFGPGTRLTVT.

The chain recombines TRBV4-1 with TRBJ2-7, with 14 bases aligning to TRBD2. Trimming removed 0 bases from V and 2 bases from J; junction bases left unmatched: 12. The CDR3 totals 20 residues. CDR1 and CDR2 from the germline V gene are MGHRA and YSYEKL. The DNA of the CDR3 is TGCGCCAGCAGCCAAGATACTAGGACTAGCGGGAGGTACGATCCCTACGAGCAGTACTTC. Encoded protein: CASSQDTRTSGRYDPYEQYF.

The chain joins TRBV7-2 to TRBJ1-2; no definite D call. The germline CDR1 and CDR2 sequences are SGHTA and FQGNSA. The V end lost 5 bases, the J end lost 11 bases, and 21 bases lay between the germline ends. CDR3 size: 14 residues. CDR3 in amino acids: CASSPRRRSPPYTF. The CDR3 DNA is TGTGCCAGCAGCCCAAGGAGACGGAGCCCGCCATACACCTTC.

The CDR3 DNA reads TGTGCCAGCAGCGATACAGGGTTTTCAAGGAATGAGCAGTTCTTC. This codes for CASSDTGFSRNEQFF. This chain connects TRBV9 to TRBJ2-1; possible D gene TRBD1, 6 bases. This CDR3 contains 15 residues. Germline values: CDR1 SGDLS, CDR2 YYNGEE. Trimming took 3 bases from V and 7 from J, leaving 17 bases between them.

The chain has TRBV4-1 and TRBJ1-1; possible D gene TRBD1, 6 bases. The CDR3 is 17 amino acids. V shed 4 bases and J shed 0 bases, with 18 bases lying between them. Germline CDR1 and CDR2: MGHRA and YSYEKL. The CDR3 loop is CASSPFGQRGMNTEAFF. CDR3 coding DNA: TGCGCCAGCAGCCCCTTTGGGCAAAGGGGGATGAACACTGAAGCTTTCTTT.

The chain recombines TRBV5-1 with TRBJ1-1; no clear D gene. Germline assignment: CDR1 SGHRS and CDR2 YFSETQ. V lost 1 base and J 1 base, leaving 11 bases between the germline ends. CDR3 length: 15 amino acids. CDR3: CASSLYGSGNTEAFF. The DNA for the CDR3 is TGCGCCAGCAGCTTGTATGGGTCGGGGAACACTGAAGCTTTCTTT.

This CDR3 reads CSALGRQGMREQYF. The CDR3 nucleotides are TGCAGCGCTTTGGGGCGACAGGGGATGCGGGAGCAGTACTTC. This chain uses TRBV29-1 with TRBJ2-7; the match to TRBD1 covers 8 bases. CDR3 length: 14 amino acids. The trim removed 7 bases at V and 7 bases at J, leaving 15 bases unmatched. From germline, CDR1 is SQVTM and CDR2 ANQGSEA.

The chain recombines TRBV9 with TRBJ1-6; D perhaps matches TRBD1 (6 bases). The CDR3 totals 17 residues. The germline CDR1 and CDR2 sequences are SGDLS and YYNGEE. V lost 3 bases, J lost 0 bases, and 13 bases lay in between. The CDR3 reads CASSARGGRSYNSPLHF. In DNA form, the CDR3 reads TGTGCCAGCAGCGCGCGGGGGGGCCGCTCCTATAATTCACCCCTCCACTTT.

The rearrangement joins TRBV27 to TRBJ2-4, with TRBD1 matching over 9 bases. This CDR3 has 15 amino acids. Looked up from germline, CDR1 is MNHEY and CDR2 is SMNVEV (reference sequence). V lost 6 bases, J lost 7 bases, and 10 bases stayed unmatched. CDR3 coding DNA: TGTGCCAGCAGCCCTGGACAGGGGTGGTTGAACATTCAGTACTTC. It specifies CASSPGQGWLNIQYF.

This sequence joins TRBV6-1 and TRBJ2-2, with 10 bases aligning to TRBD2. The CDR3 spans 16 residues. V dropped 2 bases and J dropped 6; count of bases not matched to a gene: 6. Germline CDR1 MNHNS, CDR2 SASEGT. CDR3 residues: CASSERAGGYSGELFF. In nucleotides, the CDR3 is TGTGCCAGCAGTGAAAGAGCGGGAGGGTATTCCGGGGAGCTGTTTTTT.

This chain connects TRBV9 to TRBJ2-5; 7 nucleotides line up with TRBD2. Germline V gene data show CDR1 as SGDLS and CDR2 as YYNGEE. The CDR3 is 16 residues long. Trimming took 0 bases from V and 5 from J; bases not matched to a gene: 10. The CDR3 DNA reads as TGTGCCAGCAGCGTAGCCGAGTATAGCGGGCGGGAGACCCAGTACTTC. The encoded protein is CASSVAEYSGRETQYF.

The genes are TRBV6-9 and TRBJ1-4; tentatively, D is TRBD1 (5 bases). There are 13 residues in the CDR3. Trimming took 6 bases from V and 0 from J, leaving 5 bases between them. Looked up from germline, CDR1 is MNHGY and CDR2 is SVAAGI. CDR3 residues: CASRTATNEKLFF. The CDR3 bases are TGTGCCAGCAGGACAGCAACTAATGAAAAACTGTTTTTT.

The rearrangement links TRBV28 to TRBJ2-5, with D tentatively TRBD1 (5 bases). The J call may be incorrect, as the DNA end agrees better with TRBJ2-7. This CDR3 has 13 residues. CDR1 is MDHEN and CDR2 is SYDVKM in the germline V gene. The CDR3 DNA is TGTGCCAGCAGTTTAGGGCAGGGAAACGAGCAGTACTTC. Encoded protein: CASSLGQGNEQYF.

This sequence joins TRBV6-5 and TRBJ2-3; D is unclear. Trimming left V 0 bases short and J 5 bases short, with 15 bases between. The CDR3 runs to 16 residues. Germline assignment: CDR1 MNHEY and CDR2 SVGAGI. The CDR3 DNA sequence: TGTGCCAGCAGTTACTCGAAGTTTCGAGGTAGAGATACGCAGTATTTT. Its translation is CASSYSKFRGRDTQYF.

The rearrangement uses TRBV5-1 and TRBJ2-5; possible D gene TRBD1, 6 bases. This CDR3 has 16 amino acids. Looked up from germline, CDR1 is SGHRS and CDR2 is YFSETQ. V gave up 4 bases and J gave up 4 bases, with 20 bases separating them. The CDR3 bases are TGCGCCAGCAGCACTATCGGCAGGGGAATAGGAGAGACCCAGTACTTC. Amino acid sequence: CASSTIGRGIGETQYF.